The 32 T cell receptor beta chains presented below share a single source sample, sequenced in a study of radiation and T cells in renal cell carcinoma. TCRdb's table, derived via immunoSEQ multiplex PCR, lists solely in-frame clones and lacks some. The table lists 140,000 or so clones, 75% to 90% of them singletons. Time point: blood 4 weeks post-SBRT, at nephrectomy. The treatment here: 15 Gy SBRT to primary tumor, nephrectomy 4 weeks later. Sequencing was performed on blood, taken from a patient whose treatment included radiotherapy and nephrectomy. These receptors originate from a woman aged 50 to 65 with renal cell carcinoma.

The genes are TRBV7-9 and TRBJ2-3; 14 nucleotides agree with TRBD2. This CDR3 is built from 19 residues. The germline CDR1 and CDR2 sequences are SEHNR and FQNEAQ (reference sequence). Unmatched junction bases numbered 11, after V lost 5 bases and J lost 1 base. CDR3 sequence reads: CASSPSLGLAGGGTDTQYF. The CDR3 DNA follows: TGTGCCAGCAGCCCATCCCTAGGACTAGCGGGAGGTGGCACAGATACGCAGTATTTT.

The V and J genes are TRBV6-6 and TRBJ1-2, with TRBD1 as a possible D gene (6 bases). Deletions cut 5 bases from V and 6 bases from J, with 19 bases between. The CDR3 covers 15 residues. Germline CDR1 MNHNY, CDR2 SVGAGI (reference sequence). The CDR3 region has the DNA TGTGCCAGCAGTCCTCGGGGGGGGCGCGGGAATGGCTACACCTTC. It specifies CASSPRGGRGNGYTF.

The chain is built from TRBV5-5 and TRBJ2-1; the D is unclear. CDR1 and CDR2 (germline): SGHKS, YYEKEE (reference sequence). There are 18 residues in the CDR3. V lost 0 bases and J 0 bases, leaving 16 bases between the germline ends. DNA of the CDR3: TGTGCCAGCAGCTTGGAAGTGCTCTTCCTGAGCTCCTACAATGAGCAGTTCTTC. Protein sequence: CASSLEVLFLSSYNEQFF.

The chain uses TRBV27 and TRBJ1-2; D might be TRBD1 (5 bases). Trimming shortened V by 5 bases and J by 3 bases, and 13 bases separated the two germline ends. CDR1 and CDR2 from the germline V gene are MNHEY and SMNVEV (reference sequence). The length of the CDR3 is 14 residues. The CDR3 DNA reads TGTGCCAGCAGTCCCGCAGGGCGGGACTATGGCTACACCTTC. Translated: CASSPAGRDYGYTF.

V and J are TRBV5-1 and TRBJ2-7, with 8 positions matching TRBD2. The V gene end was trimmed by 3 bases and the J gene end by 3 bases; junction bases not matched to a gene: 2. Germline CDR1 SGHRS, CDR2 YFSETQ. The CDR3 spans 13 residues. The CDR3 bases are TGCGCCAGCAGCTCGAGCGGGGGCTACGAGCAGTACTTC. It translates to CASSSSGGYEQYF.

The chain uses TRBV2 and TRBJ2-7; D possibly corresponds to TRBD1 (6 bases). Trimming cost V 4 bases and J 4 bases, with 8 bases left between them. Per germline, CDR1 SNHLY and CDR2 FYNNEI. This CDR3 region has 12 residues. CDR3 sequence: CASSVDRYEQYF. CDR3 coding DNA: TGTGCCAGCAGTGTTGACAGGTACGAGCAGTACTTC.

The chain uses TRBV7-2 and TRBJ2-7, with TRBD2 as a possible D gene (5 bases). The length of the CDR3 is 15 residues. Germline V gives CDR1 SGHTA, CDR2 FQGNSA. Trimming cost V 2 bases and J 1 base, with 12 bases left between them. CDR3 residues: CASSLFWTPSYEQYF. CDR3 nucleotides: TGTGCCAGCAGCTTATTTTGGACTCCTTCCTACGAGCAGTACTTC. The whole variable domain, remainder taken from reference TRBV7-2 and TRBJ2-7, is GAGVSQSPSNKVTEKGKDVELRCDPISGHTALYWYRQSLGQGLEFLIYFQGNSAPDKSGLPSDRFSAERTGGSVSTLTIQRTQQEDSAVYLCASSLFWTPSYEQYFGPGTRLTVT.

This chain joins TRBV5-1 and TRBJ2-2; 9 bases match TRBD1. Losses at the gene ends were 4 bases for V and 3 bases for J; bases not matched to a gene: 7. The CDR3 is made up of 16 amino acids. Germline CDR1 SGHRS, CDR2 YFSETQ. CDR3 residues: CASSVTGGRDTGELFF. In nucleotides, the CDR3 is TGCGCCAGCAGCGTAACAGGGGGCCGGGACACCGGGGAGCTGTTTTTT.

V gene TRBV19 combines with J gene TRBJ1-2, with TRBD1 as a possible D gene (5 bases). V shed 1 base and J shed 0 bases, with 9 bases lying between them. The CDR3 consists of 15 residues. The germline CDR1 and CDR2 sequences are LNHDA and SQIVND (reference sequence). This CDR3 reads CASSIVQGSNYGYTF. CDR3 coding DNA: TGTGCCAGTAGTATAGTCCAGGGATCTAACTATGGCTACACCTTC.

This chain uses TRBV5-4 with TRBJ1-2; the match to TRBD1 covers 9 bases. The CDR3 extends over 14 amino acids. Germline V gene lookup returns CDR1 SGHNT and CDR2 YYREEE (reference sequence). The ends lost 0 bases at V and 8 bases at J; junction bases unmatched: 5. CDR3 sequence reads: CASSLENRGQGYTF. CDR3 nucleotide sequence: TGTGCCAGCAGCTTGGAAAACAGGGGGCAGGGCTACACCTTC.

The gene calls are TRBV27 and TRBJ2-7; the D gene is possibly TRBD2 (5 bases). Germline V gene lookup returns CDR1 MNHEY and CDR2 SMNVEV (reference sequence). The CDR3 contains 14 residues. Trimming pared 3 bases from V and 1 base from J, leaving 10 bases between. The CDR3 protein is CASSLPGISYEQYF. The CDR3 DNA reads as TGTGCCAGCAGTTTGCCCGGGATTTCCTACGAGCAGTACTTC.

As regards this clone: At the DNA level, this CDR3 is encoded by other sequences in the same sample as well. This sequence joins TRBV20-1 and TRBJ2-1; D remains unclear. Germline CDR1 and CDR2: DFQATT and SNEGSKA (reference sequence). This CDR3 is 10 amino acids long. Trimming left V 3 bases short and J 3 bases short, with 0 bases between. The CDR3 protein is CSASYNEQFF. CDR3 bases: TGCAGTGCTAGCTACAATGAGCAGTTCTTC.

The chain carries TRBV5-4 and TRBJ2-1; 8 bases agree with TRBD2. V shed 4 bases, J shed 2 bases, and the junction held 5 bases outside the gene matches. CDR1 and CDR2 (germline): SGHNT, YYREEE (reference sequence). The CDR3 extends over 15 amino acids. This CDR3 reads CASSAGGTAYNEQFF. The CDR3 bases are TGTGCCAGCAGCGCGGGGGGTACGGCCTACAATGAGCAGTTCTTC.

The chain couples TRBV19 to TRBJ1-5; 10 bases are shared with TRBD1. Germline values: CDR1 LNHDA, CDR2 SQIVND (reference sequence). CDR3 length equals 15 residues. The V and J ends lost 3 bases and 6 bases, in that order; junction bases with no gene match: 5. CDR3 coding DNA: TGTGCCAGTAGTATTCGCGACAGGGGGCTTCAGCCCCAGCATTTT. Its translation is CASSIRDRGLQPQHF.

The chain's CDR3 is CASSLDWEEGVGNEQFF. CDR3 coding DNA: TGTGCCAGCAGCTTAGATTGGGAAGAAGGGGTCGGCAATGAGCAGTTCTTC. The chain has TRBV7-9 and TRBJ2-1; a possible D gene is TRBD1 (5 bases). Trimming took off 1 base at V and 6 bases at J, with 19 bases between the two ends. Germline lookup yields CDR1 SEHNR and CDR2 FQNEAQ (reference sequence). The CDR3 consists of 17 residues.

The chain links TRBV4-1 to TRBJ2-5; unclear D gene. The CDR3 has 13 amino acids. Germline V CDR1 and CDR2: MGHRA, YSYEKL. V was pared by 0 bases and J by 8 bases, with 10 bases between. CDR3 loop: CASSQEMGPTQYF. The CDR3 DNA follows: TGCGCCAGCAGCCAAGAGATGGGCCCTACCCAGTACTTC.

The chain links TRBV6-1 to TRBJ2-7; the D gene is possibly TRBD1 (5 bases). Trimming took off 1 base at V and 6 bases at J, with 10 bases between the two ends. There are 13 residues in the CDR3. CDR1 is MNHNS, CDR2 SASEGT, per germline. The DNA for the CDR3 is TGTGCCAGCAGTGAAGTCAAGGACACCGAGCAGTACTTC. It yields the protein CASSEVKDTEQYF.

This clone was seen only once. The rearrangement links TRBV6-5 to TRBJ1-2; D not certain. The CDR3 is 14 residues long. V dropped 5 bases and J dropped 3 bases, with 13 bases sitting between them. The V gene's germline CDR1 is MNHEY and CDR2 SVGAGI. The CDR3 reads CASSKREGHYGYTF. The DNA of the CDR3 is TGTGCCAGCAGTAAACGGGAGGGTCACTATGGCTACACCTTC.

This clone was counted a single time. The rearrangement uses TRBV18 and TRBJ1-5; 7 bases match TRBD1. The CDR3 is 14 residues long. V lost 3 bases, J lost 7 bases, and 6 bases stayed unmatched. From germline, CDR1 is KGHSH and CDR2 LQKENI. CDR3 coding DNA: TGTGCCAGCTCACCCACAGGGGAGGGGCAGCCCCAGCATTTT. Protein: CASSPTGEGQPQHF.

The chain links TRBV7-2 to TRBJ1-3; unclear D gene. Trimming shortened V by 6 bases and J by 0 bases, and 9 bases separated the two germline ends. The CDR3 sequence is 14 residues long. The germline gives CDR1 SGHTA, CDR2 FQGNSA. This CDR3 is CASSDGNSGNTIYF. The CDR3 nucleotides are TGTGCCAGCAGTGACGGTAACTCTGGAAACACCATATATTTT.

The chain recombines TRBV9 with TRBJ1-2, with TRBD1 identical over 9 bases. V lost 4 bases, J lost 8 bases, and 9 bases stayed unmatched. The CDR3 length is 14 residues. Germline V CDR1 and CDR2: SGDLS, YYNGEE. The CDR3 DNA is TGTGCCAGCAGCTCAAGGACAGGGGTGGAGGGCTACACCTTC. Amino acids: CASSSRTGVEGYTF.

The J gene is TRBJ1-1, the V gene TRBV7-2; no clear D. V lost 7 bases, J lost 4 bases, and 19 bases lay in between. The CDR3 is 15 amino acids. Looked up from germline, CDR1 is SGHTA and CDR2 is FQGNSA. The CDR3: CASTPDILGLTEAFF. CDR3 coding DNA: TGTGCCAGCACACCCGACATCCTGGGCCTCACTGAAGCTTTCTTT.

Written as DNA, the CDR3 is TGCGCCAGCAGCCCAAGTTCAGGCGGGGGCACAGATACGCAGTATTTT. Its translation is CASSPSSGGGTDTQYF. V and J are TRBV5-1 and TRBJ2-3, with D possibly TRBD2 on 6 matching bases. Germline V lookup: CDR1 SGHRS, CDR2 YFSETQ. Trimming took 4 bases from V and 1 from J, leaving 16 bases between them. This CDR3 comprises 16 residues.

V usage is TRBV4-1 and J usage is TRBJ1-5; D is undetermined. The CDR3 is made up of 15 amino acids. Trimming shortened V by 4 bases and J by 3 bases, and 13 bases separated the two germline ends. Germline CDR1 and CDR2: MGHRA and YSYEKL. The CDR3 DNA sequence: TGCGCCAGCAGCCCCGCGGCAGGAAACAATCAGCCCCAGCATTTT. Its translation is CASSPAAGNNQPQHF.

V is TRBV2 and J is TRBJ1-5; D remains unclear. The CDR3 extends over 13 amino acids. Per germline, CDR1 SNHLY and CDR2 FYNNEI. Deletions cut 7 bases from V and 6 bases from J, with 13 bases between. Here the CDR3 reads CASTPWETQPQHF. DNA for the CDR3: TGTGCCAGCACCCCATGGGAGACTCAGCCCCAGCATTTT. The whole variable domain, remainder taken from reference TRBV2 and TRBJ1-5, is EPEVTQTPSHQVTQMGQEVILRCVPISNHLYFYWYRQILGQKVEFLVSFYNNEISEKSEIFDDQFSVERPDGSNFTLKIRSTKLEDSAMYFCASTPWETQPQHFGDGTRLSIL.

This clone appeared a few times. This chain joins TRBV6-5 and TRBJ1-6; unclear D gene. V was cut by 2 bases and J by 13 bases, with 12 bases left in between. Germline V gene data show CDR1 as MNHEY and CDR2 as SVGAGI. The CDR3 contains 13 residues. The CDR3 nucleotides read TGTGCCAGCAGTTACGCGTCTCAATTTCCCCTCCACTTT. It translates to CASSYASQFPLHF.

The chain is built from TRBV10-3 and TRBJ2-7; D is perhaps TRBD1 or TRBD2 (6 bases each). CDR3 length: 16 residues. Germline CDR1 and CDR2: ENHRY and SYGVKD. The V end lost 0 bases, the J end lost 1 base, and 13 bases lay between the germline ends. CDR3 DNA: TGTGCCATCAGTGAGTCGAGGGGGGCCGAATCCTACGAGCAGTACTTC. As protein: CAISESRGAESYEQYF.

The gene calls are TRBV7-2 and TRBJ2-1; the match to TRBD2 covers 9 bases. V shed 1 base and J 7 bases; nucleotides not matched to a gene: 8. The CDR3 is made up of 16 amino acids. Germline lookup yields CDR1 SGHTA and CDR2 FQGNSA. DNA for the CDR3: TGTGCCAGCAGCTTAGTTTACAGCGGGAGGAGGAATGAGCAGTTCTTC. It is translated as CASSLVYSGRRNEQFF.

The chain has TRBV28 and TRBJ1-2; D uncertain. The CDR3 has 14 amino acids. Germline CDR1 is MDHEN and CDR2 is SYDVKM. The V and J ends lost 1 base and 4 bases respectively, with 10 bases between them. The CDR3, as DNA: TGTGCCAGCAGTTTATCGGGCGCAGGCTATGGCTACACCTTC. Translating it yields CASSLSGAGYGYTF.

V is TRBV15 and J is TRBJ2-5; D is perhaps TRBD2 (5 bases). The CDR3 loop spans 14 amino acids. Germline V gives CDR1 LNHNV, CDR2 YYDKDF (reference sequence). V dropped 0 bases and J dropped 1 base, with 6 bases sitting between them. CDR3 loop: CATSRDRGQETQYF. CDR3 in DNA: TGTGCCACCAGCAGAGATCGGGGCCAAGAGACCCAGTACTTC. Complete variable domain (other parts from reference TRBV15 and TRBJ2-5): DAMVIQNPRYQVTQFGKPVTLSCSQTLNHNVMYWYQQKSSQAPKLLFHYYDKDFNNEADTPDNFQSRRPNTSFCFLDIRSPGLGDTAMYLCATSRDRGQETQYFGPGTRLLVL.

This chain's CDR3 is CASRLPATNEKLFF. The CDR3 nucleotides are TGTGCCAGCAGGCTACCTGCAACTAATGAAAAACTGTTTTTT. The chain couples TRBV28 to TRBJ1-4; D unresolved. Germline lookup yields CDR1 MDHEN and CDR2 SYDVKM. The CDR3 runs 14 residues. The germline V and J ends were trimmed by 6 bases and 0 bases, with 8 bases remaining between them.

V is TRBV4-3 and J is TRBJ1-4, with D possibly being TRBD1 (6 bases). The CDR3 extends over 17 amino acids. The ends were cut back, 1 base at V and 6 bases at J, with 18 bases in the middle. In germline, CDR1 is LGHNA, CDR2 YSLEER. The CDR3 sequence: CASSQVGFSGADEKLFF. The CDR3 DNA reads TGCGCCAGCAGCCAAGTTGGTTTTTCGGGGGCGGATGAAAAACTGTTTTTT.